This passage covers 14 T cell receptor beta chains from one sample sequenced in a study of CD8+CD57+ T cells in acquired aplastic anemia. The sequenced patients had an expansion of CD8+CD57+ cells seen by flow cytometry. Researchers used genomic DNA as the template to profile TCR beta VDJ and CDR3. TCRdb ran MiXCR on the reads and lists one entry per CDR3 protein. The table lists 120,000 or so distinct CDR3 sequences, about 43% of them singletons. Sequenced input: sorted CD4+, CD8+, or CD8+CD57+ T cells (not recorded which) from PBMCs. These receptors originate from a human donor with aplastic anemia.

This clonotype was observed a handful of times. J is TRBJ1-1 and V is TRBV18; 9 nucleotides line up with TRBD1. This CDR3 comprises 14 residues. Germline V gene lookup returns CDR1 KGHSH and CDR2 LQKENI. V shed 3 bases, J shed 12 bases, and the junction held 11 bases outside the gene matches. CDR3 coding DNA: TGTGCCAGCTCACCGATGATACAGGGGGCAACTTCTTTCTTT. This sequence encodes CASSPMIQGATSFF. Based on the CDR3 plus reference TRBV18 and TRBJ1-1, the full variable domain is NAGVMQNPRHLVRRRGQEARLRCSPMKGHSHVYWYRQLPEEGLKFMVYLQKENIIDESGMPKERFSAEFPKEGPSILRIQQVVRGDSAAYFCASSPMIQGATSFFGQGTRLTVV.

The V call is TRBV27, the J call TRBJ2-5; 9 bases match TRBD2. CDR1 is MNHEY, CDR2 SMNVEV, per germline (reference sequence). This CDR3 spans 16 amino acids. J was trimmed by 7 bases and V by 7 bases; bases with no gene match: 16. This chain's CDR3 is CASMPLTSGSSGTQYF. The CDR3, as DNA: TGTGCCAGCATGCCTTTGACTAGCGGTAGCTCGGGGACCCAGTACTTC.

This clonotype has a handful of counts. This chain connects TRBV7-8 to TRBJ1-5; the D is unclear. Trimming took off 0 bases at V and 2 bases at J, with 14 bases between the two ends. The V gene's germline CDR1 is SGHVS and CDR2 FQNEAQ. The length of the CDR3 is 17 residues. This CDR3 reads CASSLAPWAGGNQPQHF. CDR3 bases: TGTGCCAGCAGCTTAGCCCCCTGGGCAGGCGGCAATCAGCCCCAGCATTTT.

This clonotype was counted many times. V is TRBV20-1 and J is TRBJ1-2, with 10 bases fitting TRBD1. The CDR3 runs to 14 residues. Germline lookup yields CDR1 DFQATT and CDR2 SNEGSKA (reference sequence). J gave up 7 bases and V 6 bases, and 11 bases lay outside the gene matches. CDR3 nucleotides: TGCAGTGCCCTTACCGGGACAGGGGAAGGTGGCTACACCTTC. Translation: CSALTGTGEGGYTF.

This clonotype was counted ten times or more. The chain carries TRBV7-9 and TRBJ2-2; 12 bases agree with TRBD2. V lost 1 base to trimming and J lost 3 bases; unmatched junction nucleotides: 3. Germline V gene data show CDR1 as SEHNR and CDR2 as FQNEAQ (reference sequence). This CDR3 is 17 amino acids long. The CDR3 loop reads CASSLGLAGAYTGELFF. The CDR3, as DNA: TGTGCCAGCAGCTTAGGACTAGCGGGGGCCTACACCGGGGAGCTGTTTTTT.

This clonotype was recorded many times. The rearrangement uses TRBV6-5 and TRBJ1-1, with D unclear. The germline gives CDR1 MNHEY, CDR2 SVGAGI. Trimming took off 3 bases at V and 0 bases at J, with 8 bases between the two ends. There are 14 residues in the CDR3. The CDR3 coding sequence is TGTGCCAGCAGTTATCACAGAATGAACACTGAAGCTTTCTTT. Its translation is CASSYHRMNTEAFF.

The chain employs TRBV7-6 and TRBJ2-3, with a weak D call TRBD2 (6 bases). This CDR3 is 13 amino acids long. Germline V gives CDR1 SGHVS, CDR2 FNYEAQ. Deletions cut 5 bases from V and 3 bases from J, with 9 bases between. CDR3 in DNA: TGTGCCAGCAGCCTGGGACTTACAGATACGCAGTATTTT. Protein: CASSLGLTDTQYF.

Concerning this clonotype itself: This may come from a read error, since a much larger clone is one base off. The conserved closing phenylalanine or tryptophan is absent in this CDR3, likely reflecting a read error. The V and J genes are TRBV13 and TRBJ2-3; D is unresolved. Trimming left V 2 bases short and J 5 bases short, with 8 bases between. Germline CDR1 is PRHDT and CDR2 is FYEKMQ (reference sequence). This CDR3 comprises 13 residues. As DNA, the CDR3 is TGTGCCAGCAGCTTAAGCGAACGAGATACGCAGTATTCT. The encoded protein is CASSLSERDTQYS.

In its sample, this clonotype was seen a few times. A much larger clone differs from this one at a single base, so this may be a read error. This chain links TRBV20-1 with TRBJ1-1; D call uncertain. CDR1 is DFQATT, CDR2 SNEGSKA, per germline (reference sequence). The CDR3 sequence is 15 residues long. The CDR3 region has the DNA TGCAGTGCTAGAGATTTAGTACAGATGAACGCTGAAGCTTTCTTT. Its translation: CSARDLVQMNAEAFF.

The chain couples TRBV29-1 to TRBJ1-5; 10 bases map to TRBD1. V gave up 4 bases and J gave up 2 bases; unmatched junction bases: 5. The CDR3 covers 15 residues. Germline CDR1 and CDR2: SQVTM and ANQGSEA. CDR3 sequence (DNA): TGCAGCGTTGCCGTCGGGACAGGGGGCAATCAGCCCCAGCATTTT. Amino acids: CSVAVGTGGNQPQHF.

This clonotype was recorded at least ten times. CDR3 residues: CASSQDGPGTTGPETQYF. CDR3 DNA: TGCGCCAGCAGCCAAGATGGGCCCGGTACAACAGGGCCGGAGACCCAGTACTTC. The chain links TRBV4-3 to TRBJ2-5, with TRBD1 as a possible D gene (6 bases). The CDR3 is made up of 18 amino acids. Trimming stripped 0 bases from V and 5 bases from J, with 22 bases between. Germline CDR1 LGHNA, CDR2 YSLEER.

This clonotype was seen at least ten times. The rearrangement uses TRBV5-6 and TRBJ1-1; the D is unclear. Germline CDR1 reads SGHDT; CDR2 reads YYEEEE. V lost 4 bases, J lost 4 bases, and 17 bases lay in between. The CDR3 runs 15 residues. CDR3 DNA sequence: TGTGCCAGCAGCCCCCCCCGGGGTAGGAGCACTGAAGCTTTCTTT. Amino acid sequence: CASSPPRGRSTEAFF.

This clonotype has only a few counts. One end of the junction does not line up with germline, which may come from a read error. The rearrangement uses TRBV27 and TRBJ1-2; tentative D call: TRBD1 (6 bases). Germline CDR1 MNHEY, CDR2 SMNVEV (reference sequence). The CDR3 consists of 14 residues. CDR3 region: CASSLRQGIYGHTF. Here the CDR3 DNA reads TGTGCCAGCAGTTTAAGGCAGGGGATCTATGGCCACACCTTC.

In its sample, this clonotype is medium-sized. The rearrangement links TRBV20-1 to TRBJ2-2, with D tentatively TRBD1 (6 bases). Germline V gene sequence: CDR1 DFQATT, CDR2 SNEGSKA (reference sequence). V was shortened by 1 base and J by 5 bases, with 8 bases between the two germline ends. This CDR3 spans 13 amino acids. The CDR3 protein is CSARATGTGELFF. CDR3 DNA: TGCAGTGCTAGAGCCACAGGGACCGGGGAGCTGTTTTTT.